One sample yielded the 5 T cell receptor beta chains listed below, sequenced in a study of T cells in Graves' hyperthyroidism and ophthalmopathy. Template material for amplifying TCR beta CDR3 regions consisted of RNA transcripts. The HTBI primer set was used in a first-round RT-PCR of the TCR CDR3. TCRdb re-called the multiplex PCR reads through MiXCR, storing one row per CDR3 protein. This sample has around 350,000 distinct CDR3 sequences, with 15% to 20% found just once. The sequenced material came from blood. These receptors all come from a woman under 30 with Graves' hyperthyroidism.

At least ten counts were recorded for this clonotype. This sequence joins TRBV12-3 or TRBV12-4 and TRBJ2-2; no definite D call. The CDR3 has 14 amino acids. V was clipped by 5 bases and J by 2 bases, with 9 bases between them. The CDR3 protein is CASSTVPNTGELFF. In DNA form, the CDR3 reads TGTGCCAGCAGTACAGTCCCAAACACCGGGGAGCTGTTTTTT.

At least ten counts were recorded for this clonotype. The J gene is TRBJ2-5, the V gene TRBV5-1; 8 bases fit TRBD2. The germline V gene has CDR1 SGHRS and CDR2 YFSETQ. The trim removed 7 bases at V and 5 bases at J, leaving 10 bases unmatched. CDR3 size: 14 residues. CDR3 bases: TGCGCCAGCTCTACACTAGCGGAGCAGGAGACCCAGTACTTC. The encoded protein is CASSTLAEQETQYF.

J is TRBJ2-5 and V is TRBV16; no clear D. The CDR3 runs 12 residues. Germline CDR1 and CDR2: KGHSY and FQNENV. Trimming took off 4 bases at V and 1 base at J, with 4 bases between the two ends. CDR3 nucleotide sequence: TGTGCCAGCAGCCGAATCCAAGAGACCCAGTACTTC. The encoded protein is CASSRIQETQYF. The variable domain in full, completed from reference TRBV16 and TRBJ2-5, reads GEEVAQTPKHLVRGEGQKAKLYCAPIKGHSYVFWYQQVLKNEFKFLISFQNENVFDETGMPKERFSAKCLPNSPCSLEIQATKLEDSAVYFCASSRIQETQYFGPGTRLLVL.

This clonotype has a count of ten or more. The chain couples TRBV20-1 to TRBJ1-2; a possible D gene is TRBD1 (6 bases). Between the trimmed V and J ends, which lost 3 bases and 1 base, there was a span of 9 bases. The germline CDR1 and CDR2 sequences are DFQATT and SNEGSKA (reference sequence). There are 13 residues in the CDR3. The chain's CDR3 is CSASWGHNYGYTF. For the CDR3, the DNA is TGCAGTGCTAGTTGGGGACATAACTATGGCTACACCTTC.

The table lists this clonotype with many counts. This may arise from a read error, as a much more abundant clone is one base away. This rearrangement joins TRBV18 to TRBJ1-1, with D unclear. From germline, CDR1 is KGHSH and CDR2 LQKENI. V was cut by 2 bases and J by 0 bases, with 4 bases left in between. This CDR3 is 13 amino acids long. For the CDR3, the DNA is TGTGCCAGCTCACCAGAGTTGAACACTGAAGCTTTCTTT. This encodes CASSPELNTEAFF.